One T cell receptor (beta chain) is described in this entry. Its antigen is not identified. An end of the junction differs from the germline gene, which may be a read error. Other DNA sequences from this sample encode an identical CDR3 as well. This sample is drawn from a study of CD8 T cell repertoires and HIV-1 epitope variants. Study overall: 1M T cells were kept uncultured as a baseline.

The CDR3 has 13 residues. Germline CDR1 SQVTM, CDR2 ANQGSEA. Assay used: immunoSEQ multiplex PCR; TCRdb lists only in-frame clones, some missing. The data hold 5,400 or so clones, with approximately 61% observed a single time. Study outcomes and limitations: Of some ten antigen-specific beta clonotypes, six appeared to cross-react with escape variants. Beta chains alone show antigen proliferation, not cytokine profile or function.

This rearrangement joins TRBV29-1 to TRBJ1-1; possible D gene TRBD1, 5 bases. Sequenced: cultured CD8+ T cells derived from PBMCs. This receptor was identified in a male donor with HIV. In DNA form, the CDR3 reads TGTAGCGATTTTGGGGGGACCTCGGCTGAAGCTTTCTTT. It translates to CSDFGGTSAEAFF.